This T cell receptor (beta chain) was sequenced for a study of beta chain features in type 1 diabetes. Across the study: Some 110 million sorted cells were examined across all samples.

Reverse transcription of all isolated RNA meant that expressed TCRB transcripts were sequenced. The study sequenced naive, central memory and regulatory T cell samples to an average of about 3.5 million reads. The table came from immunoSEQ multiplex PCR; TCRdb's copy has only in-frame clones and leaves some out. The sample has about 300,000 clones, about 13% seen once. V lost 5 bases and J 4 bases, leaving 11 bases between the germline ends. The CDR3 totals 13 residues. Germline lookup yields CDR1 SGHNT and CDR2 YENEEA. Findings of the study overall: All four CD4+ subsets from Type 1 diabetes patients carried moderately but significantly shorter TCRB CDR3s. TCRB repertoires of naive, central memory and Treg cells appeared more similar among patients than among healthy donors.

In the case of this clone: The antigen is unknown.

Sequencing was carried out using naive CD4+ T cells from blood. The chain uses TRBV11-3 and TRBJ1-2; D gene ambiguous. This sequence was found in a woman between 18 and 29 years old with type 1 diabetes. The CDR3 sequence: CASSRLPTYGYTF. For the CDR3, the DNA is TGTGCCAGCAGCCGACTGCCTACCTATGGCTACACCTTC.